A single TCR beta chain is shown here with its context. This sample was included in a study of T cell repertoires in ileal Crohn's disease. Across the study: Postoperative therapy was given to about half: some eleven thiopurines, fewer than 20 anti-TNF agents.

The CDR3 covers 15 residues. The V and J ends lost 2 bases and 8 bases respectively, with 18 bases between them. Per the germline V gene, CDR1 is PRHDT and CDR2 is FYEKMQ (reference sequence). Measured with immunoSEQ multiplex PCR; TCRdb has only the in-frame clones, and not every one. This table holds some 15,000 clones, 82% found once. The chain recombines TRBV13 with TRBJ1-2, with no clear D. The TCR was taken from an adult with Crohn's disease. Sequenced input: ileal tissue. The CDR3 protein is CASSLSGRTRGGYTF. In DNA form, the CDR3 reads TGTGCCAGCAGCTTATCCGGCCGTACCCGGGGAGGCTACACCTTC.